The 19 T cell receptor beta chains below all came from one sample that was sequenced in a study of blood T cell repertoires in COVID-19. TCRdb keeps only in-frame clones here, not all; method: immunoSEQ multiplex PCR. Here the sample spans approximately 250,000 clones, 88% being singletons. Sequences were obtained from PBMCs or T cells enriched from blood (not recorded which). Receptors were obtained from a woman under 40 who had recovered from COVID-19.

This clone was observed a single time. The V gene is TRBV6-5, the J gene TRBJ2-7; weak D call: TRBD2 (6 bases). Looked up from germline, CDR1 is MNHEY and CDR2 is SVGAGI. CDR3 length equals 14 residues. Between the trimmed V and J ends, which lost 2 bases and 4 bases, there was a span of 12 bases. The DNA for the CDR3 is TGTGCCAGCAGTTACGACCTCGGGGGATACGAGCAGTACTTC. Translating gives CASSYDLGGYEQYF.

The chain joins TRBV7-2 to TRBJ1-2, with TRBD1 identical over 8 bases. Looked up from germline, CDR1 is SGHTA and CDR2 is FQGNSA. The CDR3 spans 17 residues. V shed 2 bases and J 0 bases; nucleotides not matched to a gene: 8. Here the CDR3 reads CASSLSVRGPSNYGYTF. In DNA form, the CDR3 reads TGTGCCAGCAGCTTATCGGTCAGGGGGCCCTCTAACTATGGCTACACCTTC.

The CDR3 DNA is TGTGCCAGCAGTTTGGCTAGCGGGCCCACCGGGGAGCTGTTTTTT. As protein: CASSLASGPTGELFF. This chain links TRBV27 with TRBJ2-2; 8 nucleotides line up with TRBD2. The V gene end was trimmed by 3 bases and the J gene end by 4 bases; junction bases not matched to a gene: 4. Germline CDR1 reads MNHEY; CDR2 reads SMNVEV (reference sequence). The CDR3 contains 15 residues.

The V and J genes are TRBV28 and TRBJ2-4; 10 bases map to TRBD2. CDR3 size: 19 residues. Germline V gene sequence: CDR1 MDHEN, CDR2 SYDVKM. The ends lost 6 bases at V and 0 bases at J; junction bases unmatched: 14. CDR3 nucleotide sequence: TGTGCCAGCAGGAACCCGGGGCTAGCGGGGGTTCTAGCCAAAAACATTCAGTACTTC. Protein product: CASRNPGLAGVLAKNIQYF.

This clone turned up a few times. This chain joins TRBV6-5 and TRBJ2-7; no reliable D call. The germline V gene has CDR1 MNHEY and CDR2 SVGAGI. The CDR3 length is 14 residues. V was clipped by 6 bases and J by 0 bases, with 12 bases between them. CDR3 coding DNA: TGTGCCAGCAGGTACACGTACAGCTCCTACGAGCAGTACTTC. This gives the protein CASRYTYSSYEQYF.

A few counts support this clone. The CDR3 DNA sequence: TGTGCCAGCTCACCGTCAGTTAGCAATCAGCCCCAGCATTTT. As protein: CASSPSVSNQPQHF. The rearrangement joins TRBV18 to TRBJ1-5; D uncertain. V was clipped by 3 bases and J by 0 bases, with 6 bases between them. CDR1 and CDR2 (germline): KGHSH, LQKENI. The CDR3 spans 14 residues.

The chain employs TRBV25-1 and TRBJ2-5; the match to TRBD2 covers 7 bases. The V segment lost 9 bases and the J segment 2 bases; nucleotides outside the gene matches: 3. Germline V gives CDR1 MGHDK, CDR2 SYGVNS. This CDR3 contains 12 residues. The CDR3 spells CARLGGQETQYF. The CDR3 bases are TGTGCCAGACTGGGAGGGCAAGAGACCCAGTACTTC.

This clone was detected only a few times. The chain links TRBV9 to TRBJ2-1, with D uncertain. Germline V CDR1 and CDR2: SGDLS, YYNGEE. Trimming left V 1 base short and J 0 bases short, with 8 bases between. This CDR3 has 15 residues. CDR3 loop: CASSVSRDSYNEQFF. CDR3 DNA sequence: TGTGCCAGCAGCGTATCGAGAGACTCCTACAATGAGCAGTTCTTC.

The chain joins TRBV6-5 to TRBJ2-2; D may be TRBD2 (6 bases). Germline CDR1 reads MNHEY; CDR2 reads SVGAGI. CDR3 size: 14 residues. V was cut by 5 bases and J by 6 bases, with 13 bases left in between. Here the CDR3 DNA reads TGTGCCAGCAGTCAACCTAGCGTCCCCGGGGAGCTGTTTTTT. Protein sequence: CASSQPSVPGELFF.

This chain joins TRBV7-3 and TRBJ2-7; D is ambiguous. Trimming took off 5 bases at V and 4 bases at J, with 3 bases between the two ends. CDR3 length: 10 amino acids. CDR1 SGHTA and CDR2 FQGTGA come from the germline V gene. In DNA, the CDR3 is TGTGCCAGCAGCCCGTACGAGCAGTACTTC. Translating it yields CASSPYEQYF.

The chain has TRBV7-9 and TRBJ1-5; TRBD1 agrees at 10 bases. Germline CDR1 reads SEHNR; CDR2 reads FQNEAQ (reference sequence). V lost 2 bases and J lost 6; bases outside the gene matches: 7. The CDR3 runs 16 residues. The CDR3 DNA sequence: TGTGCCAGCAGCTTAACCCCCGGGACAGGGGTTCAGCCCCAGCATTTT. Protein sequence: CASSLTPGTGVQPQHF.

The chain couples TRBV25-1 to TRBJ2-7, with 10 nucleotides matching TRBD1. This CDR3 comprises 17 residues. Germline CDR1 is MGHDK and CDR2 is SYGVNS. J was trimmed by 7 bases and V by 3 bases; bases with no gene match: 15. The CDR3 is CASSDKGWTGGSGEQYF. CDR3 nucleotides: TGTGCCAGCAGTGATAAGGGGTGGACAGGGGGATCGGGGGAGCAGTACTTC.

V and J are TRBV13 and TRBJ1-6; TRBD1 agrees at 7 bases. Per germline, CDR1 PRHDT and CDR2 FYEKMQ (reference sequence). Trimming took 5 bases from V and 6 from J; bases not matched to a gene: 4. The CDR3 length is 14 residues. The CDR3 nucleotides are TGTGCCAGCAGCCCAGACAGGGCTAATTCACCCCTCCACTTT. Translating gives CASSPDRANSPLHF.

The V gene is TRBV28, the J gene TRBJ1-5, with TRBD1 matching over 9 bases. Trimming cost V 7 bases and J 5 bases; bases outside gene matches: 6. This CDR3 comprises 14 residues. Germline loops: CDR1 MDHEN, CDR2 SYDVKM. The CDR3 nucleotides are TGTGCCAGCACCACGGGACAGGGACATCAGCCCCAGCATTTT. It yields the protein CASTTGQGHQPQHF.

This rearrangement joins TRBV10-3 to TRBJ1-1; 8 nucleotides match TRBD1. Trimming cost V 4 bases and J 1 base; bases outside gene matches: 2. Germline V gives CDR1 ENHRY, CDR2 SYGVKD. This CDR3 region has 14 residues. CDR3 sequence: CAISGTGRNTEAFF. CDR3 sequence (DNA): TGTGCCATCAGTGGGACAGGGCGGAACACTGAAGCTTTCTTT.

CDR3 residues: CASSFWTSGGAGFF. The CDR3, as DNA: TGTGCCAGCAGCTTCTGGACTAGCGGGGGGGCTGGGTTCTTC. The chain combines TRBV3-1 (or the pseudogene TRBV3-2) with TRBJ2-1, with 15 bases lining up with TRBD2. CDR1 and CDR2 (germline): LGHDT, YNNKEL (reference sequence). This CDR3 contains 14 residues. The J segment lost 15 bases and the V segment lost 5 bases, leaving 8 bases of the junction unmatched.

V gene TRBV25-1 combines with J gene TRBJ1-6; D perhaps matches TRBD1 (6 bases). Germline CDR1 reads MGHDK; CDR2 reads SYGVNS. The CDR3 loop spans 17 amino acids. V lost 5 bases and J lost 4, with 18 bases in between. CDR3 in amino acids: CASSPGQKASYNSPLHF. The CDR3 region has the DNA TGTGCCAGCAGTCCGGGACAAAAAGCCAGTTATAATTCACCCCTCCACTTT.

This clone showed up just once. The rearrangement joins TRBV27 to TRBJ1-1, with a tentative D call TRBD1 (5 bases). The germline V gene encodes CDR1 MNHEY and CDR2 SMNVEV (reference sequence). The CDR3 consists of 14 residues. V was trimmed by 5 bases and J by 4 bases, leaving 14 bases between them. Written as DNA, the CDR3 is TGTGCCAGCAGTCCCCTCTACAGGACCACTGAAGCTTTCTTT. It codes for CASSPLYRTTEAFF.

The gene calls are TRBV10-3 and TRBJ1-4, with D possibly being TRBD1 (5 bases). Germline values: CDR1 ENHRY, CDR2 SYGVKD. V was cut by 6 bases and J by 4 bases, with 6 bases left in between. The CDR3 consists of 12 residues. The CDR3 sequence: CAIRQGNEKLFF. The CDR3 DNA sequence: TGTGCCATCAGGCAGGGTAATGAAAAACTGTTTTTT.